This T cell receptor beta chain stems from a study of cytomegalovirus exposure and HLA in healthy donors. Study-wide results and limits: According to the study, 160 or so TCR beta chains were cytomegalovirus-associated.

Germline lookup yields CDR1 SQVTM and CDR2 ANQGSEA. The V gene end was trimmed by 7 bases and the J gene end by 0 bases; junction bases not matched to a gene: 8. The CDR3 covers 15 residues. The study ran its PCR with 60 Vbeta and 13 Jbeta primers. TCRdb's copy holds only in-frame clones and misses some; the assay was immunoSEQ multiplex PCR. The table records 140,000 to 150,000 clones, under 90% of them present only once. Worth noting for this clone: The target antigen is unknown.

The clonotype comes from a man aged 35-49 years in good health and CMV-seronegative. The rearrangement joins TRBV29-1 to TRBJ2-5, with TRBD2 matching over 10 bases. Material: PBMCs. The CDR3: CSATRTSGDQETQYF. For the CDR3, the DNA is TGCAGCGCCACTAGGACTAGCGGAGACCAAGAGACCCAGTACTTC.